This T cell receptor (beta chain) was recorded in a study of cytomegalovirus exposure and HLA in healthy donors. Study-level background: In an earlier analysis, around 100 million unique TCR beta sequences were found from 200 million or so T cells.

It was with 60 Vbeta and 13 Jbeta primers that the PCR ran. Measured with immunoSEQ multiplex PCR; TCRdb has only the in-frame clones, and not every one. In the table there are some 140,000 clones, approximately 72% of which are singletons. The sequenced material came from PBMCs. This clonotype originated in a man younger than 30 in good health and CMV-seronegative.

CDR3 sequence (DNA): TGTGCCAGCAGCCCCTCCGGGACTAGCGGGGGGTCGCAGTATTTT. This codes for CASSPSGTSGGSQYF. The rearrangement joins TRBV7-3 to TRBJ2-3; 15 bases map to TRBD2. CDR1 SGHTA and CDR2 FQGTGA come from the germline V gene. The CDR3 has 15 residues. V lost 5 bases and J lost 10; bases outside the gene matches: 7.